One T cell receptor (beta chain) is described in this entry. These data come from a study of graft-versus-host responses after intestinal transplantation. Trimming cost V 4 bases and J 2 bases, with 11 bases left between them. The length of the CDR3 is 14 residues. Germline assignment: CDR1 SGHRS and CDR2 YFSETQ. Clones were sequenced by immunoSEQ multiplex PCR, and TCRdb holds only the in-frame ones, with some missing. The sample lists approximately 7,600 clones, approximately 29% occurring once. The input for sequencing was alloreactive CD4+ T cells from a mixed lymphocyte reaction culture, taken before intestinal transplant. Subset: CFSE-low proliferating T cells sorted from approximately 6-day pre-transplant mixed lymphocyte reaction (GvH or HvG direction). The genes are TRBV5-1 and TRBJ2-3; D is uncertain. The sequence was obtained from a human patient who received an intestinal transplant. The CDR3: CASSPVIDTDTQYF. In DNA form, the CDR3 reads TGCGCCAGCAGCCCAGTGATCGACACAGATACGCAGTATTTT.